This T cell receptor beta chain stems from a study of cytomegalovirus exposure and HLA in healthy donors (dated by TCRdb to about 2017). As for the study more broadly: The roughly 670 repertoires of the first cohort and the 95 to 150 validation repertoires were produced on the same platform, according to a later analysis. The study aimed to test whether cataloging public T cell receptors could reveal signatures of past pathogen exposure. A separate validation cohort of some 130 different subjects was used in addition to the approximately 700-subject first cohort. To predict cytomegalovirus infection status, the study brought together high-throughput TCR immunosequencing, statistical association of individual TCRs with disease status, and machine learning.

Separate from the roughly 650-subject first cohort, the validation cohort of 95 to 150 subjects was the group to which the donors belonged. The CDR3 runs 15 residues from the cysteine to the phenylalanine. Only the CDR3 DNA stays, 45 bases, in frame from base 1. Trimming removed 2 bases from V and 8 bases from J; the gene matches leave 7 bases unexplained. As encoded in the germline V gene, CDR1 is MDHEN while CDR2 is SYDVKM. Receptor amplification or capture employed the immunoSEQ multiplex PCR assay. The authors' analysis ran thus. To diagnose cytomegalovirus status from the catalog of TCR beta chain sequences, a statistical classification framework was built. TCRdb took over this immuneACCESS table, retaining in-frame rearrangements with V and J assigned. Such tables are incomplete; in checked studies, under half of the missing clones stem from an unresolved V gene, and the remainder is unexplained. The V and J calls and clone size come from that table; D and trimming were worked out from the DNA. The sample table contains under 75,000 clones; only one count was recorded for about 82% of them. The ten largest clones represent less than 3% of the sample.

Broad study findings and their caveats: While some public TCRs were present in many individuals, most TCR sequences turned up only very rarely across donors. In the study, 164 TCR beta chains were listed as associated with cytomegalovirus. The authors suggested that the approach could potentially be generalized to other disease states and immunological phenotypes. Cytomegalovirus status was reported to be diagnosed by the classifier with high specificity and sensitivity in both the original and validation cohorts. In a later analysis, TCRs clustered in the first cohort were found to also tend to co-occur in the 100 to 150 validation repertoires, with approximately 94% of cluster scores above 0. A later analysis lacked HLA typing for the validation cohort, so it scored co-occurrence in that cohort across all 120 or so repertoires. A few of the identified cytomegalovirus-associated TCR beta chains were confirmed in vitro to be specific for cytomegalovirus antigens.

Note on this clone: What antigen it recognizes has not been identified. No much larger clone exists at a distance of one base, and base qualities are not known.

Sequencing used PBMCs. The chain employs TRBV28 and TRBJ1-4, and TRBD1 aligns with 8 junction nucleotides. This TCR was recovered from a man younger than 45 in good health and CMV-seronegative. The DNA is TGTGCCAGCAGTTTAGGACAGGGTCGGGGGGAAAAACTGTTTTTT. This is translated as CASSLGQGRGEKLFF.